This T cell receptor (beta chain) appears in the sequencing data of a study of blood T cell repertoires in COVID-19. Study-level information: The United States, Italy and Spain were the sources of the acute and convalescent COVID-19 samples. The cDNA or gDNA used as material had been derived from T cells, B-cell-depleted T cells, or PBMCs.

Source study methods: Amplifying reference gene primers gave estimates of nucleated cell counts. Assay: immunoSEQ multiplex PCR; the TCRdb copy retains only in-frame clones and omits some. That table is the source of V, J and clone size, and D and trimming were worked out from the DNA. Altogether over 200,000 clones are present, more than 80% being singletons, with the ten largest covering 2% to 2.5%. V dropped 1 base and J dropped 8; count of bases not matched to a gene: 0. CDR1 is DFQATT and CDR2 is SNEGSKA in the germline V gene (reference sequence). The length of the CDR3 is 11 residues. Sequencing was done on a sample of peripheral blood. This receptor was identified in a man aged 25-45 years who had recovered from COVID-19. The chain couples TRBV20-1 to TRBJ1-1, with 8 bases lining up with TRBD1. The CDR3 bases are TGCAGTGCTAGAGGGACAGGGGAAGCTTTCTTT. Encoded protein: CSARGTGEAFF.